The entry that follows covers one T cell receptor (beta chain) sequence. This entry belongs to a study of blood T cell repertoires in COVID-19. Whole-study context: PBMCs, B-cell-depleted T cells, or T cells were the source of the cDNA or gDNA that made up the material.

In the original analysis: The assay estimated nucleated cells by amplifying reference gene primers. Data came from immunoSEQ multiplex PCR; TCRdb stores just in-frame clones and leaves some out. V and J calls and clone size come straight from that table; D and trimming were deduced from the DNA. Among about 250,000 clones, almost 85% were seen once, and the ten largest hold approximately 8.2%. Per the germline V gene, CDR1 is LNHDA and CDR2 is SQIVND (reference sequence). Trimming removed 5 bases from V and 5 bases from J; junction bases left unmatched: 8. CDR3 size: 15 residues. Participants spanned ages about 18 to 100 years and resided in 24 US areas. Cohorts were assigned according to the clinical history that participants reported.

The sequence was collected from a woman aged 50 to 65 with acute COVID-19. V is TRBV19 and J is TRBJ1-2; 10 nucleotides line up with TRBD1. Sequenced: PBMCs or T cells enriched from blood (not recorded which). The CDR3 loop is CASSFGQGGSYGYTF. In DNA form, the CDR3 reads TGTGCCAGTAGTTTCGGACAGGGGGGCTCATATGGCTACACCTTC.